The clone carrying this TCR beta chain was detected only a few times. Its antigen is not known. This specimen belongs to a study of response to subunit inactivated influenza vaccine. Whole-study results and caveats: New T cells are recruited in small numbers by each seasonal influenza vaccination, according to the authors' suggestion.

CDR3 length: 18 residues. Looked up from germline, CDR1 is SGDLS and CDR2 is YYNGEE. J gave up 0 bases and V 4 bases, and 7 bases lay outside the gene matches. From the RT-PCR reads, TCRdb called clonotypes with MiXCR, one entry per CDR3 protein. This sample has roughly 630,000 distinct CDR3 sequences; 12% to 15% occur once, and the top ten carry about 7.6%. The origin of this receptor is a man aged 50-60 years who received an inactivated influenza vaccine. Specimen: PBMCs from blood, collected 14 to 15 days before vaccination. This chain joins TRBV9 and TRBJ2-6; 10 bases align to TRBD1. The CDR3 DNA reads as TGTGCCAGCAGCCTAAGGGGGACAGGGGTCTCTGGGGCCAACGTCCTGACTTTC. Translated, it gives CASSLRGTGVSGANVLTF.